This TCR beta chain was retrieved from a study of T cell therapy after organ transplantation. About the study: Across 2 to 6 intravenous infusions, patients got a median of 1.92 x 10^8 CMV-specific T cells.

The protocol was immunoSEQ multiplex PCR, while the TCRdb copy is restricted to in-frame clones and leaves out a portion. This sample has about 20,000 clones, with 84% found just once. Indicated time point: 20-29 weeks after completion of therapy. Notes on the study in general: Confounding by concurrent antirejection or antiviral medications was not assessed. Pretherapy CD8 clonality inversely correlated with its fold change after therapy.

Remarks on this clone: The target antigen is unknown.

Sequencing was performed on CD8+ T cells from blood, taken after autologous CMV-specific T cell therapy. The TCR comes from a human patient who had received a solid organ transplant and had CMV disease. Part of the T cell pool may stem from the graft donor.

The CDR3 DNA reads TGTGCCATCAGCCTTGGACTAGCGGGGGGCGATGAGCAGTTCTTC. Residues: CAISLGLAGGDEQFF. The chain is built from TRBV10-3 and TRBJ2-1; 14 bases are shared with TRBD2. CDR1 and CDR2 (germline): ENHRY, SYGVKD. J lost 8 bases, V lost 6 bases, and 6 bases had no gene match. The CDR3 runs 15 residues.